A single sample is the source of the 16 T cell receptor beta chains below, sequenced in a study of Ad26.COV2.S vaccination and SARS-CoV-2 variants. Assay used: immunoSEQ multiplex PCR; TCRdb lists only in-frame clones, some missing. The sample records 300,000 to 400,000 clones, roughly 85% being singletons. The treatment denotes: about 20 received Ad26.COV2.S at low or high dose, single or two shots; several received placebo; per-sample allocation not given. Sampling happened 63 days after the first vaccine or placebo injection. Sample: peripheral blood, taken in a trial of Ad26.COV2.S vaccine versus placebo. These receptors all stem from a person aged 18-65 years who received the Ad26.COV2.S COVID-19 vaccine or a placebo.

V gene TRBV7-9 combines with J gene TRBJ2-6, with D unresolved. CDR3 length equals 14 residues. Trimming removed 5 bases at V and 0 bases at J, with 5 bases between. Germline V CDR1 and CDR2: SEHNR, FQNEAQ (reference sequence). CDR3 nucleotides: TGTGCCAGCAGCCTTAGCTCTGGGGCCAACGTCCTGACTTTC. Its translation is CASSLSSGANVLTF.

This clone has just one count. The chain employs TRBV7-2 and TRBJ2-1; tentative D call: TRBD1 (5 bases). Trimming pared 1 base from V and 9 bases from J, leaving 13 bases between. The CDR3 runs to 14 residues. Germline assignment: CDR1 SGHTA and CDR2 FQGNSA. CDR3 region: CASSLVGHLAEQFF. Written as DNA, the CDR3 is TGTGCCAGCAGCTTAGTAGGACATCTTGCTGAGCAGTTCTTC.

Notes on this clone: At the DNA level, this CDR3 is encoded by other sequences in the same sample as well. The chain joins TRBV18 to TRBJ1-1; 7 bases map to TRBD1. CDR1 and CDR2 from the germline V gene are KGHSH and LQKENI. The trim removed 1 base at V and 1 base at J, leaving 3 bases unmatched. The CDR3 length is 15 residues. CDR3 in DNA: TGTGCCAGCTCACCACGACAGGGAGCGAACACTGAAGCTTTCTTT. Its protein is CASSPRQGANTEAFF.

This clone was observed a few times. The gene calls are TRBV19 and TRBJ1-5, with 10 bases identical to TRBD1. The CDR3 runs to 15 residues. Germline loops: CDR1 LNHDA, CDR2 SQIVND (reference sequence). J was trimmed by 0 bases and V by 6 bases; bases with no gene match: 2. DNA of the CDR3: TGTGCCAGTAGCAGACAGGGGGCTAGCAATCAGCCCCAGCATTTT. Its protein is CASSRQGASNQPQHF.

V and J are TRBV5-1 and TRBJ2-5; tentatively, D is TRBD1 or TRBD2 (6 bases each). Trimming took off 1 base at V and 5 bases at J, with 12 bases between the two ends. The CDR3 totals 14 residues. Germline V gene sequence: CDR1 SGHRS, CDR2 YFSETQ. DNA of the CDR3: TGCGCCAGCAGCTTGAGACTAGGGGGGGAGACCCAGTACTTC. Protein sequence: CASSLRLGGETQYF.

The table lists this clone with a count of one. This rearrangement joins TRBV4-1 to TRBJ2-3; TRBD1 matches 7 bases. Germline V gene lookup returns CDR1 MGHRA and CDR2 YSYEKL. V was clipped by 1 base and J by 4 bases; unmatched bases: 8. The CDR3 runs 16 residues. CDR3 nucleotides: TGCGCCAGCAGCCAAGGGGACAAGGGGGCATCAGATACGCAGTATTTT. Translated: CASSQGDKGASDTQYF.

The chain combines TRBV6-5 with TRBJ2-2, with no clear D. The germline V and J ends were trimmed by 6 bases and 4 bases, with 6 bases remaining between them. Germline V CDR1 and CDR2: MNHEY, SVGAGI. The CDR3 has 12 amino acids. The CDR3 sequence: CASRTPTGELFF. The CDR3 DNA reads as TGTGCCAGCAGGACGCCCACCGGGGAGCTGTTTTTT.

The CDR3 is CAIAIAHEQYF. CDR3 DNA: TGTGCCATCGCCATTGCCCACGAGCAGTACTTC. The chain carries TRBV10-3 and TRBJ2-7; D is uncertain. Germline V gives CDR1 ENHRY, CDR2 SYGVKD. Trimming removed 8 bases from V and 5 bases from J, with 10 bases in between. The length of the CDR3 is 11 residues.

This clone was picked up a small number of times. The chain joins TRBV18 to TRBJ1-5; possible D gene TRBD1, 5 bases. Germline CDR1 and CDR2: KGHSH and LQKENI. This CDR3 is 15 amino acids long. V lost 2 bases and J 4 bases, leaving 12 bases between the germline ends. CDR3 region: CASSPEGAGNQPQHF. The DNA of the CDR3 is TGTGCCAGCTCACCAGAAGGGGCGGGAAATCAGCCCCAGCATTTT.

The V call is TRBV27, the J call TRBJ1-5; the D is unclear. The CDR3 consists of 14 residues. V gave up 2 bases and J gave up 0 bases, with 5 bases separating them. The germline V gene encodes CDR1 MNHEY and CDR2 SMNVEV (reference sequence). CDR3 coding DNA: TGTGCCAGCAGTTTAGACGATAGCAATCAGCCCCAGCATTTT. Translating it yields CASSLDDSNQPQHF.

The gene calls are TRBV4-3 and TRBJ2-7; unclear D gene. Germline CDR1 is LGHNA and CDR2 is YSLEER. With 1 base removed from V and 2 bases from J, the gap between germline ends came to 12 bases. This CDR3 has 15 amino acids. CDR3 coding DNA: TGCGCCAGCAGCCAAGTTCCTACCCAAACCTACGAGCAGTACTTC. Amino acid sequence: CASSQVPTQTYEQYF.

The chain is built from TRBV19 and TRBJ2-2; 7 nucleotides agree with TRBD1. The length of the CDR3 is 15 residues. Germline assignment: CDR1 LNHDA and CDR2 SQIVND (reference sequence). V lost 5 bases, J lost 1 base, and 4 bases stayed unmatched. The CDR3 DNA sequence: TGTGCCAGTAGTCTCTGGACAGGGAACACCGGGGAGCTGTTTTTT. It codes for CASSLWTGNTGELFF.

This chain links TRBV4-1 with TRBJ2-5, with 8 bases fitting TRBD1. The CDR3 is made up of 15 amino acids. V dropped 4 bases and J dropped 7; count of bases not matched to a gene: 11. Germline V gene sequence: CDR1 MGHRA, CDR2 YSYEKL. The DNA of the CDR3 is TGCGCCAGCAGCCCGCAGACAGGGGCAGGGGGGACCCAGTACTTC. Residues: CASSPQTGAGGTQYF.

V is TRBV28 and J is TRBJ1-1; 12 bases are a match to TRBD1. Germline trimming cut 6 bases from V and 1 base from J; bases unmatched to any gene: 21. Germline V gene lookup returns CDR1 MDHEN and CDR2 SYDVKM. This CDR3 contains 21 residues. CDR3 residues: CASSPSGTGGEGWVWNTEAFF. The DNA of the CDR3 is TGTGCCAGCAGCCCATCCGGGACAGGGGGCGAGGGGTGGGTTTGGAACACTGAAGCTTTCTTT.

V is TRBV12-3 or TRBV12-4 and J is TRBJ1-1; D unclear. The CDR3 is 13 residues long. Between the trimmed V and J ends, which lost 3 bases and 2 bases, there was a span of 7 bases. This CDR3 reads CASSLGINTEAFF. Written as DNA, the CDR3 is TGTGCCAGCAGTTTGGGGATTAACACTGAAGCTTTCTTT.

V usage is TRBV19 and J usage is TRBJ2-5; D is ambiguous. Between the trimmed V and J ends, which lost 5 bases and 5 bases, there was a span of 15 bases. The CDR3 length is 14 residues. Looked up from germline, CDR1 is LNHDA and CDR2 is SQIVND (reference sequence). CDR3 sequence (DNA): TGTGCCAGTAGTCCCGACATCTCGCGGGAGACCCAGTACTTC. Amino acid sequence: CASSPDISRETQYF.